The source of this T cell receptor beta chain is a study of post-analysis software for immune sequencing data. Study at large: Several disease courses (relapsing-remitting, secondary progressive and progressive-relapsing) of multiple sclerosis were included. Overall study findings and caveats: Comparison with controls showed significantly lower normalized Chao1 diversity in multiple sclerosis patients. TRBV5-6, TRBV5-1 and TRBV20-1 belonged to a set of about 5 TRBV segments that were more frequent in patients than controls. Batch-mates among the samples co-clustered strongly by F measure.

Germline V gene sequence: CDR1 MNHEY, CDR2 SVGAGI. There are 14 residues in the CDR3. Deletions cut 11 bases from V and 0 bases from J, with 16 bases between. This clonotype was seen a handful of times. The antigen remains unidentified. Each TCR beta cDNA library carried unique molecular identifiers. It was from roughly 1 to 10 million T cells that roughly 0.5 million cDNA molecules came. In TCRdb, the PCR reads were re-called with MiXCR into one record per CDR3 protein. Of roughly 540,000 distinct CDR3 sequences listed, around 36% are singletons. This TCR came from a girl aged 2 to 17 with multiple sclerosis. Sequenced sample: blood. The gene calls are TRBV6-5 and TRBJ1-1, with D hard to call. In nucleotides, the CDR3 is TGTGCCGGCGCTGACGAACCGATGAACACTGAAGCTTTCTTT. It is translated as CAGADEPMNTEAFF.